The clone carrying this T cell receptor beta chain was seen more than once but under ten times. A second PCR of 7 to 11 cycles used a sample-barcoded 5' primer and a J-beta primer mix. TCRdb passed the 5' RACE reads through MiXCR, listing each CDR3 protein once. This sample has about a million distinct CDR3 sequences, with approximately 50% found just once. The CDR3 totals 11 residues. This sample stems from a study of blood T cells in healthy people across ages. Isolation per sample recovered at least 6 million PBMCs. The sequence derives from a woman in her sixties in good health. Sequencing used blood. The chain couples TRBV21-1 to TRBJ1-2. TRBV21-1 is a pseudogene. The CDR3 loop is CASSKSCGYTF. The CDR3 DNA sequence: TGTGCCAGCAGCAAAAGTTGTGGCTACACCTTC.